This TCR beta chain was profiled in a study of blood T cells in healthy people across ages. For the second PCR, which ran for roughly 7 to 11 cycles, a sample-barcoded 5' primer and a J-beta primer mix were used. The template-switch adaptor was a 5' adaptor with 12 random nucleotides. It tagged each cDNA molecule. TCRdb re-called the 5' RACE reads with MiXCR, one entry per CDR3 protein. The sample holds around 1.5 million distinct CDR3 sequences, approximately 63% seen once. The CDR3 runs to 13 residues. V was clipped by 1 base and J by 6 bases; unmatched bases: 2. The germline V gene encodes CDR1 KGHSH and CDR2 LQKENI.

The rearrangement links TRBV18 to TRBJ2-7; 8 positions agree with TRBD2. Sequencing was performed on blood. This sequence was found in a man between 18 and 29 years old in good health. The CDR3 DNA reads as TGTGCCAGCTCACCACTAGGACTAGCCGAGCAGTACTTC. Its translation: CASSPLGLAEQYF.